The T cell receptor beta chain under discussion was sequenced for a study of T-cell reconstitution after alpha-beta-depleted transplantation in children. This clonotype was seen at least ten times. Unique molecular identifiers tagged the TCRbeta library. From the PCR reads, TCRdb called clonotypes with MiXCR, one entry per CDR3 protein. The sample includes hundreds of thousands of distinct CDR3 sequences, approximately 15% seen only once; the top ten take approximately 1%. This CDR3 has 12 residues. The V gene's germline CDR1 is DFQATT and CDR2 SNEGSKA (reference sequence). Trimming took off 2 bases at V and 6 bases at J, with 10 bases between the two ends.

The input for sequencing was PBMCs from the stem cell graft donor, taken from the stem cell graft. The rearrangement links TRBV20-1 to TRBJ1-2; D gene unclear. This sequence originates from a human donor who donated a stem cell graft to a child with acute myeloid leukemia. The CDR3 DNA sequence: TGCAGTGCTAGATTCGCGTATGATGGCTACACCTTC. Its protein is CSARFAYDGYTF.